This T cell receptor (beta chain) was identified in a study of blood T cells in healthy people across ages. General study points: The study could not conclusively compare naive and antigen-experienced cells, given its unsorted PBMCs. Per-million-T-cell TCR beta diversity fell roughly linearly with age.

The sample providers were healthy Caucasian people from Russia, aged roughly 6 to 90. A second PCR, run for roughly 7 to 12 cycles, used a sample-barcoded 5' primer plus a J-beta primer mix. One entry per CDR3 protein, called by TCRdb with MiXCR from the 5' RACE reads. Of about 770,000 distinct CDR3 sequences listed, approximately 44% were seen once; the top ten hold under 20%. V shed 0 bases and J 1 base; nucleotides not matched to a gene: 2. Germline assignment: CDR1 LGHDT and CDR2 YNNKEL (reference sequence). The CDR3 runs to 15 residues. This clonotype was picked up a small number of times. Antigen: not known.

This clonotype was obtained from a man aged 55 to 70 in good health. The sequenced sample consisted of blood. V usage is TRBV3-1 and J usage is TRBJ2-5, with 7 bases aligning to TRBD1. The CDR3 nucleotides read TGTGCCAGCAGCCAAGAGACAGGGCCCCAAGAGACCCAGTACTTC. As protein: CASSQETGPQETQYF.